Following are 27 T cell receptor beta chains from one sample sequenced in a study of T-cell memory formation after mild COVID-19. TCRdb processed the 5' RACE reads anew with MiXCR; each CDR3 protein has one entry. The sample consists of about 200,000 distinct CDR3 sequences, roughly 10% of them appearing once. The sequenced sample was PBMCs or a T cell subset sorted from them (not recorded which). Receptors were obtained from a man aged 18 to 29 who had mild COVID-19 (a few samples of this study predate the infection). Cell type and time point are not known.

There are a few counts of this clonotype. The chain recombines TRBV18 with TRBJ1-3; D unresolved. The germline gives CDR1 KGHSH, CDR2 LQKENI. The CDR3 covers 14 residues. V shed 0 bases and J shed 7 bases, with 10 bases lying between them. For the CDR3, the DNA is TGTGCCAGCTCACCACCCCCCGGTGGGAACACCATATATTTT. Protein: CASSPPPGGNTIYF. Variable domain in full (rest from reference TRBV18 and TRBJ1-3): NAGVMQNPRHLVRRRGQEARLRCSPMKGHSHVYWYRQLPEEGLKFMVYLQKENIIDESGMPKERFSAEFPKEGPSILRIQQVVRGDSAAYFCASSPPPGGNTIYFGEGSWLTVV.

A few counts support this clonotype. The chain is built from TRBV7-8 and TRBJ2-1; tentative D call: TRBD1 (6 bases). The CDR3 is made up of 16 amino acids. Germline CDR1 reads SGHVS; CDR2 reads FQNEAQ. V shed 5 bases and J shed 2 bases, with 16 bases lying between them. The CDR3 here is CASSGRGAGAYNEQFF. Written as DNA, the CDR3 is TGTGCCAGCAGCGGCCGGGGAGCAGGGGCCTACAATGAGCAGTTCTTC.

The chain has TRBV2 and TRBJ1-2, with D tentatively TRBD1 (6 bases). This CDR3 is built from 13 residues. V lost 3 bases, J lost 7 bases, and 12 bases lay in between. CDR1 and CDR2 (germline): SNHLY, FYNNEI. For the CDR3, the DNA is TGTGCCAGCAGTGAGGAGTCGGGGGCTGGCTACACCTTC. It yields the protein CASSEESGAGYTF.

This clonotype was observed at least ten times. This chain connects TRBV7-9 to TRBJ2-1; D not resolved. V shed 6 bases and J shed 5 bases, with 11 bases lying between them. The germline gives CDR1 SEHNR, CDR2 FQNEAQ (reference sequence). The CDR3 sequence is 13 residues long. CDR3 in DNA: TGTGCCAGCAGTCGGGCCGGAAACAATGAGCAGTTCTTC. Amino acid sequence: CASSRAGNNEQFF.

The chain links TRBV18 to TRBJ2-1; 8 bases line up with TRBD1. V lost 6 bases, J lost 9 bases, and 16 bases stayed unmatched. The CDR3 totals 16 residues. CDR1 and CDR2 from the germline V gene are KGHSH and LQKENI. For the CDR3, the DNA is TGTGCCAGCTCCCCGATGGCAGGGGGCAAATACGGTGAGCAGTTCTTC. Its translation is CASSPMAGGKYGEQFF.

This clonotype was found many times. The gene calls are TRBV28 and TRBJ2-2, with 8 bases that match TRBD1. Germline values: CDR1 MDHEN, CDR2 SYDVKM. This CDR3 comprises 15 residues. V lost 6 bases to trimming and J lost 4 bases; unmatched junction nucleotides: 7. CDR3 residues: CASRPQGAGTGELFF. The CDR3 DNA reads TGTGCCAGCAGACCCCAGGGGGCGGGCACCGGGGAGCTGTTTTTT.

This clonotype was counted once. The CDR3 nucleotides read TGCAGCGTCGGAGGACAGGGTAGCAATCAGCCCCAGCATTTT. Amino acids: CSVGGQGSNQPQHF. This sequence joins TRBV29-1 and TRBJ1-5, with 8 positions matching TRBD1. The V and J ends lost 6 bases and 0 bases, in that order; junction bases with no gene match: 4. There are 14 residues in the CDR3. Germline V lookup: CDR1 SQVTM, CDR2 ANQGSEA.

The gene calls are TRBV9 and TRBJ2-3, with 7 bases identical to TRBD1. The V gene end was trimmed by 0 bases and the J gene end by 2 bases; junction bases not matched to a gene: 3. The CDR3 sequence is 15 residues long. Germline lookup yields CDR1 SGDLS and CDR2 YYNGEE. This chain's CDR3 is CASSVVGQHTDTQYF. The CDR3 bases are TGTGCCAGCAGCGTAGTGGGACAGCACACAGATACGCAGTATTTT.

The chain combines TRBV18 with TRBJ2-5; D might be TRBD2 (5 bases). CDR3 size: 15 residues. Germline CDR1 reads KGHSH; CDR2 reads LQKENI. V was clipped by 4 bases and J by 2 bases, with 14 bases between them. The DNA for the CDR3 is TGTGCCAGCTCACGGGGTCAGGACTGGCAAGAGACCCAGTACTTC. It translates to CASSRGQDWQETQYF.

The rearrangement joins TRBV12-3 or TRBV12-4 to TRBJ1-1; D gene ambiguous. Trimming took 5 bases from V and 3 from J, leaving 13 bases between them. The CDR3 covers 14 residues. The CDR3 here is CASSTRAGYTEAFF. The CDR3 DNA reads as TGTGCCAGCAGTACCCGGGCGGGTTACACTGAAGCTTTCTTT.

Only a few counts were recorded for this clonotype. The CDR3 reads CASSLRLTNSPLHF. The CDR3 DNA sequence: TGTGCCAGCAGTTTACGCCTGACAAATTCACCCCTCCACTTT. The chain employs TRBV27 and TRBJ1-6; D is uncertain. V dropped 2 bases and J dropped 7 bases, with 9 bases sitting between them. CDR3 size: 14 residues. Per the germline V gene, CDR1 is MNHEY and CDR2 is SMNVEV (reference sequence).

This clonotype was observed at least ten times. The chain employs TRBV5-1 and TRBJ2-7; D is uncertain. CDR3 length equals 16 residues. Trimming took 1 base from V and 6 from J, leaving 20 bases between them. Germline CDR1 and CDR2: SGHRS and YFSETQ. CDR3 bases: TGCGCCAGCAGCTTGTCCCCATTAATGGGTTCGGGCGAGCAGTACTTC. The encoded protein is CASSLSPLMGSGEQYF.

This clonotype was recorded a few times. This chain uses TRBV4-2 with TRBJ2-5; D may match TRBD1 or TRBD2 (5 bases each). CDR1 is LGHNA, CDR2 YNFKEQ, per germline. The CDR3 is 16 residues long. V was shortened by 0 bases and J by 4 bases, with 15 bases between the two germline ends. CDR3 nucleotides: TGTGCCAGCAGCCAAGATCCGGGGCAGCTTGGAGAGACCCAGTACTTC. Protein product: CASSQDPGQLGETQYF.

In its sample, this clonotype was seen a few times. V and J are TRBV4-3 and TRBJ1-4, with 9 bases that match TRBD1. This CDR3 is built from 15 residues. The germline gives CDR1 LGHNA, CDR2 YSLEER. With 4 bases clipped from V and 7 bases from J, the junction kept 7 bases outside the gene matches. CDR3 coding DNA: TGCGCCAGCAGCCCACCGGACAGGGGACGTGAAAAACTGTTTTTT. Translated: CASSPPDRGREKLFF.

This chain joins TRBV6-6 and TRBJ1-2; D may be TRBD1 (5 bases). V gave up 2 bases and J gave up 0 bases, with 16 bases separating them. The CDR3 loop spans 17 amino acids. The germline gives CDR1 MNHNY, CDR2 SVGAGI (reference sequence). In DNA form, the CDR3 reads TGTGCCAGCAGTTACGACGGACAAAGACTCTCTAACTATGGCTACACCTTC. Its protein is CASSYDGQRLSNYGYTF.

This CDR3 is CASSEIGGADTQYF. The CDR3 DNA sequence: TGTGCCAGCAGTGAAATAGGGGGCGCCGATACGCAGTATTTT. The chain has TRBV2 and TRBJ2-3, with 7 bases that match TRBD1. This CDR3 region has 14 residues. V dropped 2 bases and J dropped 6; count of bases not matched to a gene: 5. Germline CDR1 is SNHLY and CDR2 is FYNNEI. The whole variable domain, filled in from reference TRBV2 and TRBJ2-3, reads EPEVTQTPSHQVTQMGQEVILRCVPISNHLYFYWYRQILGQKVEFLVSFYNNEISEKSEIFDDQFSVERPDGSNFTLKIRSTKLEDSAMYFCASSEIGGADTQYFGPGTRLTVL.

The rearrangement joins TRBV6-1 to TRBJ1-1; D remains unclear. Germline V gene sequence: CDR1 MNHNS, CDR2 SASEGT. The ends were cut back, 8 bases at V and 2 bases at J, with 6 bases in the middle. The CDR3 covers 11 residues. The CDR3 here is CASGDNTEAFF. In DNA form, the CDR3 reads TGTGCCAGCGGGGATAACACTGAAGCTTTCTTT.

This chain connects TRBV4-2 to TRBJ2-3, with D perhaps matching TRBD2 (5 bases). Germline CDR1 reads LGHNA; CDR2 reads YNFKEQ. V was trimmed by 1 base and J by 5 bases, leaving 16 bases between them. The CDR3 is 16 residues long. CDR3 protein: CASSQVGLPSGDTQYF. The CDR3 nucleotides read TGTGCCAGCAGCCAAGTAGGACTTCCCTCGGGAGATACGCAGTATTTT.

The chain carries TRBV5-1 and TRBJ1-5, with 9 bases fitting TRBD1. Germline loops: CDR1 SGHRS, CDR2 YFSETQ. The CDR3 runs 18 residues. V dropped 0 bases and J dropped 2; count of bases not matched to a gene: 9. CDR3 residues: CASSLGKNRGPGNQPQHF. The CDR3 DNA reads as TGCGCCAGCAGCTTGGGGAAAAACAGGGGGCCGGGCAATCAGCCCCAGCATTTT. The whole variable domain, filled in from reference TRBV5-1 and TRBJ1-5, reads KAGVTQTPRYLIKTRGQQVTLSCSPISGHRSVSWYQQTPGQGLQFLFEYFSETQRNKGNFPGRFSGRQFSNSRSEMNVSTLELGDSALYLCASSLGKNRGPGNQPQHFGDGTRLSIL.

This clonotype was seen a handful of times. This chain connects TRBV28 to TRBJ2-5; a possible D gene is TRBD2 (5 bases). CDR1 and CDR2 from the germline V gene are MDHEN and SYDVKM. There are 15 residues in the CDR3. V shed 3 bases and J shed 5 bases, with 16 bases lying between them. The CDR3 region has the DNA TGTGCCAGCAGTTTTGGTCCCAGCGGCTCGGAGACCCAGTACTTC. It yields the protein CASSFGPSGSETQYF.

V is TRBV10-3 and J is TRBJ2-3; TRBD2 matches at 7 bases. CDR1 ENHRY and CDR2 SYGVKD come from the germline V gene. V dropped 4 bases and J dropped 0; count of bases not matched to a gene: 16. This CDR3 contains 19 residues. Here the CDR3 DNA reads TGTGCCATCAGTGTCCCCGGGCCTGGAGCGGGGTCTAGCACAGATACGCAGTATTTT. Protein: CAISVPGPGAGSSTDTQYF.

This clonotype was recorded at least ten times. The rearrangement uses TRBV12-3 or TRBV12-4 and TRBJ2-5, with 14 bases matching TRBD2. The CDR3 extends over 16 amino acids. Losses at the gene ends were 6 bases for V and 1 base for J; bases not matched to a gene: 4. CDR3 DNA sequence: TGTGCCAGCAGCCCTGGGACTAGCGGGGGCCAAGAGACCCAGTACTTC. It yields the protein CASSPGTSGGQETQYF.

The chain couples TRBV10-3 to TRBJ2-5; D possibly corresponds to TRBD2 (6 bases). This CDR3 contains 13 residues. V lost 5 bases, J lost 1 base, and 8 bases lay in between. Looked up from germline, CDR1 is ENHRY and CDR2 is SYGVKD. CDR3 loop: CAISRGTQETQYF. The CDR3 DNA follows: TGTGCCATCAGTCGGGGGACCCAAGAGACCCAGTACTTC.

The chain employs TRBV4-1 and TRBJ1-4, with TRBD1 as a possible D gene (5 bases). The CDR3 has 14 residues. Trimming took 1 base from V and 8 from J, leaving 11 bases between them. Germline assignment: CDR1 MGHRA and CDR2 YSYEKL. This CDR3 reads CASSQVQGEEKLFF. The CDR3 region has the DNA TGCGCCAGCAGCCAAGTTCAAGGGGAGGAAAAACTGTTTTTT.

This clonotype was detected many times. The chain links TRBV5-1 to TRBJ2-2; 7 nucleotides align to TRBD1. Germline trimming cut 3 bases from V and 2 bases from J; bases unmatched to any gene: 4. The CDR3 runs to 15 residues. The germline gives CDR1 SGHRS, CDR2 YFSETQ. The CDR3 protein is CASSSQGPNTGELFF. CDR3 in DNA: TGCGCCAGCAGCTCACAGGGGCCTAACACCGGGGAGCTGTTTTTT.

The chain has TRBV12-3 or TRBV12-4 and TRBJ1-6, with 8 nucleotides matching TRBD1. The ends lost 7 bases at V and 7 bases at J; junction bases unmatched: 3. The CDR3 spans 13 residues. DNA for the CDR3: TGTGCCAGCACCTGGACAGGGAATTCACCCCTCCACTTT. This codes for CASTWTGNSPLHF.

The chain uses TRBV6-5 and TRBJ1-6; 7 bases are shared with TRBD1. Germline CDR1 reads MNHEY; CDR2 reads SVGAGI. The CDR3 consists of 14 residues. The junction had 5 bases not matched to a gene; V was cut back by 2 bases and J by 10 bases. The CDR3 DNA follows: TGTGCCAGCAGTTACACAGGGGAATCATCACCCCTCCACTTT. Protein sequence: CASSYTGESSPLHF.